Here is one T cell receptor (beta chain) with its context. Its antigen is currently unknown. This record belongs to a study of cytomegalovirus exposure and HLA in healthy donors. Study summary: According to later analysis, the same platform produced the 90 to 150 validation and several hundred first-cohort repertoires. Study results and limitations: With high specificity and sensitivity, the classifier reportedly diagnosed cytomegalovirus status. In vitro, three CMV-associated chains proved specific for CMV antigens.

Profiled with immunoSEQ multiplex PCR; TCRdb holds only in-frame clones, not every one. The sample lists some 120,000 clones, roughly 95% occurring once. The TCR was taken from a man between 18 and 35 years old in good health and CMV-seronegative. The sequenced sample was PBMCs.

The CDR3 region is CASSLGQSGRRFF. CDR3 coding DNA: TGTGCCAGCAGCTTAGGACAAAGCGGGAGGCGGTTCTTC. The V and J genes are TRBV7-3 and TRBJ2-1; 9 nucleotides agree with TRBD2. Per germline, CDR1 SGHTA and CDR2 FQGTGA. CDR3 size: 13 residues. Losses at the gene ends were 2 bases for V and 15 bases for J; bases not matched to a gene: 8. The full variable domain, with the rest looked up from reference TRBV7-3 and TRBJ2-1, is GAGVSQTPSNKVTEKGKYVELRCDPISGHTALYWYRQSLGQGPEFLIYFQGTGAADDSGLPNDRFFAVRPEGSVSTLKIQRTERGDSAVYLCASSLGQSGRRFFGPGTRLTVL.